This T cell receptor (beta chain) stems from a study of T cell responses to AZD1222 COVID-19 vaccine. Method: immunoSEQ multiplex PCR; TCRdb's copy keeps in-frame clones and lacks some. This table has about 160,000 clones, approximately 90% appearing once. Germline V lookup: CDR1 SGHNT, CDR2 YENEEA. CDR3 size: 13 residues. V was pared by 6 bases and J by 12 bases, with 11 bases of the junction left unmatched. This sequence joins TRBV11-3 and TRBJ2-1; 7 nucleotides match TRBD1. The sequenced sample was peripheral blood, obtained on day 0 of MenACWY control vaccination. The sequence derives from an adult in good health. For the CDR3, the DNA is TGTGCCAGCAGTCATCGACAGGGACAAGGGCAGTTCTTC. Its translation: CASSHRQGQGQFF.